This paragraph covers one TCR beta chain sequence. Its antigen specificity is not known. No per-base quality is available; no much larger clone lies one base away. This sample was included in a study of T cells in Graves' hyperthyroidism and ophthalmopathy (dated by TCRdb to the late 2010s). Notes on the research overall: Peripheral blood samples were taken at the time of initial diagnosis, prior to any treatment. A discovery cohort of roughly 100 patients, 43 with Graves' ophthalmopathy and 57 with stable Graves' hyperthyroidism, was used to find distinguishing TCR V-J signatures. Prospective prediction of ophthalmopathy was tested in an independent validation cohort of 18 to 20 hyperthyroidism patients and some 17 patients who later progressed to ophthalmopathy. The 90 to 100 discovery patients were randomly divided into training and test sets at a 7:3 ratio. In roughly six Graves' hyperthyroidism patients, the study also compared T-cell repertoires from thyroid tissue with T-cell repertoires from blood. Once sampling was done, hyperthyroidism patients were given methimazole at a starting dose of 30 mg daily, whereas ophthalmopathy patients were given high-dose intravenous methylprednisolone. TCR Vbeta CDR3 sequencing of some 140 peripheral blood samples (under 45 ophthalmopathy, around 80 hyperthyroidism and 17 progressor patients) is reported in the paper.

Beyond this particular receptor, the publication reports: Sample size was not statistically predetermined, and investigators were not blinded to group allocation. A model built on a 13 V-J signature distinguished ophthalmopathy from stable hyperthyroidism, reaching about 88% sensitivity and around 81% specificity in cross-validation and 80%/75% in testing. Most expanded thyroid clonotypes (frequency above 0.001) were also detected in blood, suggesting blood repertoires may reflect thyroid immune responses. In validation, the model predicted progression to ophthalmopathy a median of about 6.8 months before onset, with approximately 71% sensitivity and 72.22% specificity.

From V the trimming removes 7 bases and from J it removes 4 bases, while the gene matches leave 7 bases of the junction unaccounted for. Including cysteine and phenylalanine, the CDR3 has 13 amino acids. The DNA shown is the 39-base CDR3, in frame from base 1. Via the germline V gene, CDR1 is SQVTM and CDR2 ANQGSEA. The TCR beta CDR3 regions were amplified from RNA transcripts. The TCR CDR3 was subjected to a first round of RT-PCR using the HTBI primer set and the Qiagen OneStep RT-PCR kit. A second multiplex PCR round built the libraries, followed by size selection and purification. The libraries were sequenced on an Illumina HiSeq2000 using paired-end 100 bp reads. Per the source publication's procedure: SOAPnuke was used to process the raw data, removing reads that contained adapters or uncalled bases, had a mean Phred below 15, or lacked an exact match to the constant primer or identifier. COPE v1.2.5 was used to merge high-quality paired reads, and clonotypes were defined as unique nucleotide sequences. Clonotypes were aligned to IMGT TRBV, TRBD and TRBJ reference segments using MiTCR v1.1. The analysis included only V-J combinations with a frequency above 0.0001, which together covered 99% to 99.2% of the repertoires. The TCS score was defined as the ratio of F50 (clonal expansion) to E x V (chaos), calculated using BLOSUM62-based TCRdist between CDR3 peptides within each V-J. Welch's t-statistics and random forest reduced fewer than 600 V-J features to 10 to 15, which were used in a naive Bayes classifier (R e1071). The public sequencing data were trimmed at Q25 with fastp and processed into clonotypes with MiXCR by TCRdb, which kept only in-frame beta chains. One record per CDR3 amino acid sequence lists the most common genes and DNA. The V and J calls come from TCRdb's annotation, not from the publication. The sample table shows about 320,000 distinct CDR3 sequences, and 15% to 20% are seen once. The ten largest clones represent around 34% of the sample.

Stable Graves' hyperthyroidism was defined as the absence of progression to ophthalmopathy over 18 months of follow-up. The hyperthyroidism patients were between 18 and 65 years old and newly diagnosed, with a disease duration of less than 2 months. Patients with uncontrolled infections, other autoimmune diseases, pregnancy or lactation were excluded. Diagnoses were established on the basis of clinical symptoms, serum thyroxine and TRAb, thyroid ultrasound, and orbital computed tomography. PBMCs were separated from roughly 9.6 ml of fresh peripheral blood using Ficoll-Paque density gradient centrifugation. Total RNA was extracted using Trizol reagent, and RNA quality was assessed on an Agilent 2100 Bioanalyzer.

Specimen: blood. The chain employs TRBV29-1 and TRBJ2-1; TRBD2 lines up with 7 middle nucleotides. The sequence was collected from a man aged 30 to 45 with Graves' hyperthyroidism. In nucleotides, the sequence is TGCAGCGCCGCCCGGGGGGATTACAATGAGCAGTTCTTC. This sequence encodes CSAARGDYNEQFF.